Listed below are T cell receptor beta chains from one sample, sequenced in a study of graft-versus-host responses after intestinal transplantation. This table comes from immunoSEQ multiplex PCR, and its TCRdb copy is limited to in-frame clones, with some not included. The repertoire holds 14,000 or so clones, with 70% to 90% as singletons. Here the sequenced sample was bone marrow, taken roughly 4 months after intestinal transplantation. The receptors come from a human patient who received an intestinal transplant, so some T cells may come from the graft donor. Both conserved end residues are part of each CDR3. D genes are given only for firm matches. Only part of the rows carry a size: once, few, many, or a class if the clone is expanded.

v_gene	j_gene	abundance	d_gene	CDR3aa	CDR3nt
TRBV28	TRBJ2-1	once	TRBD2	CASRTLAAGHNEQFF	TGTGCCAGCAGAACGCTAGCGGCAGGCCACAATGAGCAGTTCTTC
TRBV30	TRBJ2-1	.	TRBD2	CAGHTSGKINEQFF	TGTGCCGGCCACACTAGCGGGAAGATCAATGAGCAGTTCTTC
TRBV6-6	TRBJ2-4	.	.	CASSLAKNIQYF	TGTGCCAGCAGTCTAGCCAAAAACATTCAGTACTTC
TRBV11-2	TRBJ2-7	.	.	CASSLGGFWYEQYF	TGTGCCAGCAGCTTAGGTGGTTTTTGGTACGAGCAGTACTTC
TRBV19	TRBJ2-7	.	.	CASSMKRGYEQYF	TGTGCCAGTAGTATGAAGCGAGGGTACGAACAGTACTTC
TRBV29-1	TRBJ2-4	.	.	CSVVRGKNIQYF	TGCAGCGTTGTGAGAGGGAAAAACATTCAGTACTTC
TRBV29-1	TRBJ1-1	few	.	CSVEEGQNTEAFF	TGCAGCGTTGAAGAGGGACAGAACACTGAAGCTTTCTTT
TRBV7-3	TRBJ2-7	.	.	CASSLTGAYEQYF	TGTGCCAGCAGCTTAACGGGGGCTTACGAGCAGTACTTC
TRBV4-3	TRBJ2-7	.	.	CASSQDPRKPYEQYF	TGCGCCAGCAGCCAAGATCCTCGGAAACCCTACGAGCAGTACTTC
TRBV5-5	TRBJ1-5	once	TRBD1	CASSYGTGDQPQHF	TGTGCCAGCAGCTACGGGACAGGGGATCAGCCCCAGCATTTT
TRBV6-5	TRBJ2-3	once	.	CASSFSGGTGDTQYF	TGTGCCAGCAGTTTCTCGGGGGGGACAGGGGATACGCAGTATTTT
TRBV4-3	TRBJ2-7	.	TRBD2	CASSQVSGSSYEQYF	TGCGCCAGCAGCCAAGTCAGCGGGAGTTCCTACGAGCAGTACTTC
TRBV7-3	TRBJ2-1	.	.	CASSLGGGVYNEQFF	TGTGCCAGCAGCTTAGGGGGCGGAGTCTACAATGAGCAGTTCTTC
TRBV19	TRBJ2-1	.	.	CASSIEGPGQGVYNEQFF	TGTGCCAGTAGTATAGAGGGGCCAGGGCAAGGGGTATACAATGAGCAGTTCTTC
TRBV7-9	TRBJ1-5	.	.	CASSLGLGASNQPQHF	TGTGCCAGCAGCTTAGGTCTTGGGGCCTCCAATCAGCCCCAGCATTTT